This is a list of T cell receptor beta chains from one sample in a study of control samples from healthy donors and cancer patients. Clones were sequenced by immunoSEQ multiplex PCR, and TCRdb holds only the in-frame ones, with some missing. The sample includes over 120,000 clones, about 95% of them seen just once. Sequences were obtained from PBMCs. These receptors all come from a man in his 60s with colorectal cancer. Each CDR3 is given with its conserved first and last residue. D genes are given only for firm matches. Clone size, where shown, is once, few, many, or a class for clones that have expanded.

TRBJ2-3 | - | TRBV15 | - | CATSMRWDGTDTQYF | TGTGCCACCAGCATGAGATGGGACGGCACAGATACGCAGTATTTT
TRBJ2-3 | - | TRBV29-1 | - | CSSRTEAQYF | TGCAGCTCCCGGACAGAGGCGCAGTATTTT
TRBJ2-7 | TRBD2 | TRBV6-5 | - | CASRFLAGGPYEQYF | TGTGCCAGCAGATTTCTAGCGGGGGGCCCATACGAGCAGTACTTC
TRBJ2-7 | TRBD1 | TRBV2 | - | CASSTTGFEQYF | TGTGCCAGCAGCACGACAGGGTTCGAGCAGTACTTC
TRBJ2-3 | - | TRBV3-1/TRBV3-2 | once | CASSQDGVAGDTQYF | TGTGCCAGCAGCCAAGATGGGGTGGCGGGCGATACGCAGTATTTT
TRBJ2-3 | TRBD1 | TRBV19 | - | CASSLTGGSPDTQYF | TGTGCCAGTAGCCTAACAGGGGGCAGTCCAGATACGCAGTATTTT
TRBJ1-5 | - | TRBV4-1 | - | CASSQDGSQPQHF | TGCGCCAGCAGCCAAGATGGCAGCCAGCCCCAGCATTTT
TRBJ1-2 | TRBD1 | TRBV6-5 | few | CASSRTRGRNYGYTF | TGTGCCAGCAGCCGTACCAGGGGGCGAAACTATGGCTACACCTTC
TRBJ1-2 | TRBD1 | TRBV18 | - | CASSPRAGGGYTF | TGTGCCAGCTCACCACGGGCAGGGGGTGGCTACACCTTC
TRBJ2-7 | - | TRBV5-1 | few | CASSPENSYEQYF | TGCGCCAGCAGCCCCGAAAACTCCTACGAGCAGTACTTC
TRBJ1-1 | - | TRBV7-2 | - | CASSLSTGLNTEAFF | TGTGCCAGCAGCTTGAGTACAGGGCTGAACACTGAAGCTTTCTTT
TRBJ2-3 | TRBD2 | TRBV24-1 | - | CATSAGLAVSTDTQYF | TGTGCCACCAGTGCCGGACTAGCGGTTAGCACAGATACGCAGTATTTT
TRBJ1-2 | TRBD1 | TRBV7-9 | - | CASSGGQGAYGYTF | TGTGCCAGCAGCGGGGGACAGGGGGCCTATGGCTACACCTTC
TRBJ1-1 | TRBD1 | TRBV18 | - | CASSRVSGQGNTEAFF | TGTGCCAGCTCACGGGTTTCGGGACAGGGAAACACTGAAGCTTTCTTT
TRBJ2-2 | TRBD2 | TRBV9 | - | CASSLSGGDTGELFF | TGTGCCAGCAGCTTAAGCGGGGGGGATACCGGGGAGCTGTTTTTT
TRBJ1-5 | - | TRBV5-4 | - | CASSADVNQPQHF | TGTGCCAGCAGCGCCGACGTTAATCAGCCCCAGCATTTT
TRBJ1-5 | TRBD1 | TRBV18 | - | CASSPPSVWDRVRNSNQPQHF | TGTGCCAGCTCACCACCGAGCGTTTGGGACAGGGTTAGAAATAGCAATCAGCCCCAGCATTTT
TRBJ2-7 | - | TRBV5-1 | - | CASSPRDGTYEQYF | TGCGCCAGCAGCCCCCGGGACGGGACCTACGAGCAGTACTTC
TRBJ2-2 | - | TRBV25-1 | - | CASSELESGELFF | TGTGCCAGCAGTGAATTAGAGTCCGGGGAGCTGTTTTTT
TRBJ1-3 | TRBD1 | TRBV9 | - | CASSVGTAFSGNTIYF | TGTGCCAGCAGCGTGGGGACAGCCTTCTCTGGAAACACCATATATTTT
TRBJ2-7 | - | TRBV4-1 | - | CASSTYGGSDEQYF | TGCGCCAGCAGCACGTACGGGGGTTCCGACGAGCAGTACTTC
TRBJ1-2 | TRBD1 | TRBV19 | many | CASHNRGNYGYTF | TGTGCCAGCCACAACAGGGGAAATTATGGCTACACCTTC
TRBJ2-7 | - | TRBV5-4 | - | CASSLQGGAFSEQYF | TGTGCCAGCAGCTTGCAAGGGGGGGCATTCTCCGAGCAGTACTTC
TRBJ1-1 | - | TRBV7-9 | - | CASSRKNTEAFF | TGTGCCAGCAGCCGCAAGAACACTGAAGCTTTCTTT
TRBJ2-5 | TRBD1 | TRBV3-1/TRBV3-2 | - | CASSQDLTGGGETQYF | TGTGCCAGCAGCCAAGATTTAACAGGGGGCGGGGAGACCCAGTACTTC
TRBJ2-1 | TRBD1 | TRBV2 | - | CASSGDRGLGEQFF | TGTGCCAGCTCCGGGGACAGGGGGCTGGGTGAGCAGTTCTTC
TRBJ1-1 | - | TRBV2 | - | CASILGGWTEAFF | TGTGCCAGCATCTTAGGGGGTTGGACTGAAGCTTTCTTT
TRBJ2-5 | TRBD2 | TRBV5-1 | once | CASSPRTSGGAGETQYF | TGCGCCAGCAGCCCCCGGACTAGCGGGGGGGCCGGTGAGACCCAGTACTTC
TRBJ1-2 | - | TRBV7-9 | - | CASSPPGLVGYGYTF | TGTGCCAGCAGCCCGCCGGGACTGGTAGGCTATGGCTACACCTTC
TRBJ1-2 | - | TRBV7-2 | - | CASSLTGDGYTF | TGTGCCAGCAGCTTAACAGGTGATGGCTACACCTTC
TRBJ2-5 | TRBD2 | TRBV9 | - | CASSGLAGGGQYF | TGTGCCAGCAGCGGGCTAGCGGGGGGAGGCCAGTACTTC
TRBJ1-6 | TRBD1 | TRBV12-3/TRBV12-4 | - | CASSRQGEALHF | TGTGCCAGCAGCAGACAGGGTGAGGCCCTCCACTTT
TRBJ1-6 | TRBD1 | TRBV19 | - | CASSGTGGKSPLHF | TGTGCCAGTAGTGGTACAGGGGGTAAGTCACCCCTCCACTTT
TRBJ1-1 | - | TRBV11-2 | - | CASSLELSTEAFF | TGTGCCAGCAGCTTAGAGTTAAGCACTGAAGCTTTCTTT
TRBJ2-7 | - | TRBV10-2 | - | CASSEAHGPYEQYF | TGCGCCAGCAGTGAAGCACACGGACCCTACGAGCAGTACTTC
TRBJ1-4 | - | TRBV11-2 | - | CASSGGGGGWEKLFF | TGTGCCAGCAGCGGAGGCGGGGGGGGCTGGGAAAAACTGTTTTTT
TRBJ2-3 | - | TRBV5-4 | - | CASSRTNTGTDTQYF | TGTGCCAGCAGCCGAACTAACACAGGCACAGATACGCAGTATTTT
TRBJ2-7 | - | TRBV11-2 | - | CASSLRWGPAESSYEQYF | TGTGCCAGCAGCTTAAGATGGGGGCCGGCTGAAAGTTCCTACGAGCAGTACTTC
TRBJ2-7 | TRBD1 | TRBV28 | - | CASSSGQGSYEQYF | TGTGCCAGCAGTTCGGGACAGGGGAGCTACGAGCAGTACTTC
TRBJ2-1 | TRBD1 | TRBV5-5 | - | CASSLGQGANNEQFF | TGTGCCAGCAGCTTAGGACAGGGGGCTAATAATGAGCAGTTCTTC
TRBJ1-2 | - | TRBV24-1 | once | CATSDFQGDGYTF | TGTGCCACCAGTGATTTCCAAGGGGATGGCTACACCTTC
TRBJ2-7 | TRBD1 | TRBV19 | - | CASRDRGHEQYF | TGTGCCAGTAGGGACAGGGGCCACGAGCAGTACTTC
TRBJ2-7 | - | TRBV6-6 | - | CASRGAGVPYEQYF | TGTGCCAGCCGGGGGGCGGGAGTTCCCTACGAGCAGTACTTC
TRBJ1-2 | - | TRBV4-2 | - | CASSQEDGNGYTF | TGTGCCAGCAGCCAAGAAGACGGGAATGGCTACACCTTC
TRBJ1-2 | TRBD1 | TRBV24-1 | - | CATSDLNPQDRGFGYTF | TGTGCCACCAGTGATTTGAACCCCCAGGACAGGGGGTTTGGCTACACCTTC
TRBJ2-5 | - | TRBV12-1 | - | CASSFGLAGAKRLQETQYF | TGTGCCAGCAGCTTTGGGCTAGCGGGAGCGAAAAGACTTCAAGAGACCCAGTACTTC
TRBJ1-1 | - | TRBV6-5 | - | CASSARVFSEAFF | TGTGCCAGCAGCGCCAGGGTTTTCTCTGAAGCTTTCTTT
TRBJ1-4 | TRBD1 | TRBV28 | - | CASSLQGFNEKLFF | TGTGCCAGCAGTCTACAGGGGTTTAATGAAAAACTGTTTTTT
TRBJ2-2 | - | TRBV19 | - | CASSAGLKNTGELFF | TGTGCCAGCAGCGCGGGGCTTAAGAACACCGGGGAGCTGTTTTTT
TRBJ1-3 | - | TRBV4-3 | - | CASSQAAAAISGNTIYF | TGCGCCAGCAGCCAAGCGGCGGCAGCGATCTCTGGAAACACCATATATTTT
TRBJ1-4 | - | TRBV6-5 | - | CASRRTEGNEKLFF | TGTGCCAGCAGAAGGACAGAGGGGAATGAAAAACTGTTTTTT
TRBJ1-6 | - | TRBV19 | - | CASTPKIKASPLHF | TGTGCCAGTACCCCAAAGATAAAGGCTTCACCCCTCCACTTT
TRBJ2-7 | TRBD1 | TRBV6-1 | - | CASSQEGQGYEQYF | TGTGCCAGCAGTCAGGAGGGACAGGGTTACGAGCAGTACTTC
TRBJ1-2 | - | TRBV9 | - | CASSAGGDYGYTF | TGTGCCAGCAGCGCGGGGGGAGACTATGGCTACACCTTC
TRBJ1-1 | - | TRBV27 | - | CASSPRTENTEAFF | TGTGCCAGCAGTCCAAGGACAGAGAACACTGAAGCTTTCTTT
TRBJ2-2 | TRBD2 | TRBV7-2 | - | CASSFIRGLAGGTGELFF | TGTGCCAGCAGCTTCATTAGGGGACTAGCGGGGGGAACCGGGGAGCTGTTTTTT
TRBJ2-7 | - | TRBV6-2/TRBV6-3 | - | CASSYQGYYEQYF | TGTGCCAGCAGTTACCAGGGTTACTACGAGCAGTACTTC
TRBJ2-2 | - | TRBV5-1 | - | CASSLEQGPGELFF | TGCGCCAGCAGCTTGGAGCAGGGTCCCGGGGAGCTGTTTTTT